The following is a TCR beta chain sequence with its context. Other DNA sequences in the same sample also yield this CDR3. Self-reported history from a screening survey and questionnaire set each donor's cohort. Before being deemed recovered, Cohort 3 donors had two negative PCRs, clearance, or symptom resolution. The record originates from a study of blood T cell repertoires in COVID-19. At the level of the study: The cDNA or gDNA used as material had been derived from T cells, B-cell-depleted T cells, or PBMCs.

Using immunoSEQ multiplex PCR, the repertoire was profiled, and TCRdb retains in-frame clones only, with some absent. Of under 300,000 clones listed, roughly nine tenths are singletons. Germline loops: CDR1 SGHRS, CDR2 YFSETQ. V was pared by 4 bases and J by 1 base, with 11 bases between. CDR3 length equals 14 residues. The chain links TRBV5-1 to TRBJ1-1; D call uncertain. The sequencing sample was made of PBMCs or T cells enriched from blood (not recorded which). This TCR was recovered from a woman aged 40 to 50 who had recovered from COVID-19. DNA of the CDR3: TGCGCCAGCAGCCTAACGACGGGGAACACTGAAGCTTTCTTT. Protein: CASSLTTGNTEAFF.